This entry describes one TCR beta chain. The CDR3 is made up of 15 amino acids. J lost 5 bases, V lost 4 bases, and 9 bases had no gene match. Germline V gene data show CDR1 as SGHRS and CDR2 as YFSETQ. The data belong to a study of blood T cell repertoires in COVID-19. Study summary: Spain, Italy and the United States supplied samples that represented acute and convalescent COVID-19. The cDNA or gDNA used as material had been derived from T cells, B-cell-depleted T cells, or PBMCs.

Produced via immunoSEQ multiplex PCR; TCRdb's table is partial and in-frame only. The sample has 150,000 or so clones, 85% seen once; the top ten hold approximately 3%. The chain recombines TRBV5-1 with TRBJ1-1; 9 nucleotides agree with TRBD1. Input material: peripheral blood. The clonotype was recovered from a human donor with acute or convalescent COVID-19. The donor label of this sample is uncertain. The CDR3 here is CASSVETGGLTEAFF. CDR3 nucleotide sequence: TGCGCCAGCAGCGTGGAGACAGGGGGTCTTACTGAAGCTTTCTTT.